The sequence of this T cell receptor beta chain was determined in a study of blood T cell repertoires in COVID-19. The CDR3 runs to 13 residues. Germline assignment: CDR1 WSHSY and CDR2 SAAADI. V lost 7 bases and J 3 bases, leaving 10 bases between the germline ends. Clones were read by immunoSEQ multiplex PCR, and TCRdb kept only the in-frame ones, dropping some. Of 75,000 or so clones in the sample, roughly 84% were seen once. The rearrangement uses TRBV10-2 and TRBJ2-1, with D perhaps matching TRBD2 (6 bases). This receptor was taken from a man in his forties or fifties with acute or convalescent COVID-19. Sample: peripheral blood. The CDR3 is CASTGEFYNEQFF. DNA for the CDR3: TGCGCCAGCACGGGGGAGTTCTACAATGAGCAGTTCTTC.